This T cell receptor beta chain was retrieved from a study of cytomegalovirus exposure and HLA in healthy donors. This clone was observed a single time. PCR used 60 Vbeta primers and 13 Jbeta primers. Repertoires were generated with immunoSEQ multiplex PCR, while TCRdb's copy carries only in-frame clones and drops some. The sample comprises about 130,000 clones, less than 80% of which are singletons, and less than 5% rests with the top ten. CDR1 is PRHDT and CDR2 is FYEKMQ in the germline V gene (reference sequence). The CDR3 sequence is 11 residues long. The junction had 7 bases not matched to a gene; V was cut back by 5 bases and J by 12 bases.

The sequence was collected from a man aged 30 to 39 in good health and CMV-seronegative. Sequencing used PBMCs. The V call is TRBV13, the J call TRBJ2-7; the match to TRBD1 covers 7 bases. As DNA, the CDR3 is TGTGCCAGCAGCCTAGACAGGGTTCGGTACTTC. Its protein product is CASSLDRVRYF.